This is a list of T cell receptor beta chains from one sample in a study of Ad26.COV2.S vaccination and SARS-CoV-2 variants. The method was immunoSEQ multiplex PCR; TCRdb's version includes in-frame clones alone and lacks a portion of them. The data show 400,000 to 500,000 clones, with 75% to 90% seen just once and over 2.5% held by the top ten. The sequenced sample was peripheral blood, obtained in a trial of Ad26.COV2.S vaccine versus placebo. The source of these receptors is a person between 18 and 65 years old who received the Ad26.COV2.S COVID-19 vaccine or a placebo. Both conserved end residues are part of each CDR3. The order of the fields is D gene, J gene, V gene, clone size, CDR3 protein, CDR3 DNA. A D gene is named only where the DNA matches it firmly. Size is omitted from some rows. Given values are once, few, many or a class for expanded clones.

>TRBD1|TRBJ2-2|TRBV7-2|-
CASSPDRAYTGELFF
TGTGCCAGCAGCCCGGACAGGGCGTACACCGGGGAGCTGTTTTTT
>-|TRBJ2-2|TRBV9|-
CASSSNGDPRVAGELFF
TGTGCCAGCAGCTCGAACGGGGACCCCCGAGTGGCCGGGGAGCTGTTTTTT
>-|TRBJ2-7|TRBV3-1/TRBV3-2|-
CASSRGSYEQYF
TGTGCCAGCAGCCGGGGATCCTACGAGCAGTACTTC
>-|TRBJ2-2|TRBV18|-
CASSPQGMQIGELFF
TGTGCCAGCTCACCACAGGGGATGCAGATCGGGGAGCTGTTTTTT
>-|TRBJ1-5|TRBV20-1|-
CSMGGEEPQHF
TGCAGTATGGGGGGGGAGGAGCCCCAGCATTTT
>TRBD1|TRBJ1-1|TRBV4-3|once
CASSLDRGYTEAFF
TGCGCCAGCAGCCTGGACAGGGGGTACACTGAAGCTTTCTTT
>TRBD1|TRBJ2-5|TRBV7-9|-
CASSLNRGQETQYF
TGTGCCAGCAGCCTGAACAGGGGCCAAGAGACCCAGTACTTC
>-|TRBJ1-1|TRBV18|-
CASSPLGAPALNTEAFF
TGTGCCAGCTCACCTCTCGGAGCCCCGGCCCTGAACACTGAAGCTTTCTTT
>-|TRBJ1-2|TRBV19|once
CASSISQGLPDTF
TGTGCCAGTAGTATATCTCAGGGACTGCCTGACACCTTC
>-|TRBJ1-6|TRBV12-3/TRBV12-4|-
CASSLGLNSPLHF
TGTGCCAGCAGTTTGGGGTTAAATTCACCCCTCCACTTT
>TRBD1|TRBJ2-3|TRBV7-9|-
CASSHGRRDRTTDTQYF
TGTGCCAGCAGCCACGGCAGACGGGACAGGACCACAGATACGCAGTATTTT
>-|TRBJ1-4|TRBV11-2|-
CASSSIRTVEKLFF
TGTGCCAGCAGCTCAATAAGGACTGTTGAAAAACTGTTTTTT
>TRBD2|TRBJ2-7|TRBV27|-
CASSFRARGDVSYEQYF
TGTGCCAGCAGTTTTAGGGCGCGGGGGGACGTATCCTACGAGCAGTACTTC
>-|TRBJ2-3|TRBV5-1|-
CASSLESTDTQYF
TGCGCCAGCAGCTTGGAGAGCACAGATACGCAGTATTTT
>TRBD2|TRBJ2-1|TRBV5-4|-
CASSPTSGVGYEQFF
TGTGCCAGCAGTCCCACTAGCGGGGTAGGCTATGAGCAGTTCTTC
>TRBD2|TRBJ2-3|TRBV9|-
CASSVGSGGTDTQYF
TGTGCCAGCAGCGTAGGTAGCGGGGGCACAGATACGCAGTATTTT
>-|TRBJ1-2|TRBV7-9|-
CASSPLGTYGYTF
TGTGCCAGCAGCCCGCTCGGGACCTATGGCTACACCTTC
>TRBD2|TRBJ2-3|TRBV5-1|-
CASSIERGWGTDTQYF
TGCGCCAGCAGCATAGAGCGGGGGTGGGGCACAGATACGCAGTATTTT
>-|TRBJ1-2|TRBV29-1|-
CSVGNYGYTF
TGCAGCGTTGGGAACTATGGCTACACCTTC
>TRBD1|TRBJ2-2|TRBV13|-
CASSETGAGTGELFF
TGTGCCAGCAGCGAGACAGGGGCGGGCACCGGGGAGCTGTTTTTT
>TRBD1|TRBJ2-3|TRBV3-1/TRBV3-2|-
CASSQWTGMGATQYF
TGTGCCAGCAGCCAATGGACAGGAATGGGGGCTACGCAGTATTTT
>-|TRBJ2-2|TRBV5-1|once
CASSLRTSRSNTGELFF
TGCGCCAGCAGCTTGCGAACTAGCCGATCGAACACCGGGGAGCTGTTTTTT
>-|TRBJ1-4|TRBV5-1|-
CASSLAPGSTNEKLFF
TGCGCCAGCAGCTTGGCCCCGGGTTCGACTAATGAAAAACTGTTTTTT
>TRBD2|TRBJ2-3|TRBV9|-
CASSEVAGGGDTQYF
TGTGCCAGCAGCGAGGTAGCGGGGGGAGGCGATACGCAGTATTTT
>-|TRBJ2-4|TRBV4-3|-
CASSQERPPRLNIQYF
TGCGCCAGCAGCCAAGAGAGACCTCCGAGATTAAACATTCAGTACTTC
>-|TRBJ2-3|TRBV11-3|once
CASSLGQRTDTQYF
TGTGCCAGCAGCTTAGGACAGCGCACAGATACGCAGTATTTT
>TRBD2|TRBJ2-2|TRBV13|-
CASSSLGTSGSSGELFF
TGTGCCAGCAGCTCTCTGGGGACTAGCGGGAGTTCCGGGGAGCTGTTTTTT
>-|TRBJ1-2|TRBV6-5|-
CASTKTGYGGYTF
TGTGCCAGCACCAAAACAGGGTATGGCGGCTACACCTTC
>TRBD2|TRBJ2-2|TRBV5-6|-
CASSLEGLAGTGELFF
TGTGCCAGCAGCTTGGAGGGACTAGCGGGAACCGGGGAGCTGTTTTTT